This T cell receptor (beta chain) was documented in a study of molecular identifiers for immune sequencing clone quantification. MiXCR, applied by TCRdb to the PCR reads, yields one record per CDR3 protein. The sample lists some 65,000 distinct CDR3 sequences, around a sixth occurring once. The CDR3 totals 13 residues. Germline lookup yields CDR1 DFQATT and CDR2 SNEGSKA (reference sequence). The germline V and J ends were trimmed by 0 bases and 3 bases, with 8 bases remaining between them. V is TRBV20-1 and J is TRBJ2-5; TRBD1 might be the D (6 bases). Specimen: naive CD8+ T cells from blood, with Jurkat cell RNA spiked in. Subset here: FACS-sorted CD8+CD4-CCR7+CD45RA+ naive T cells. This receptor was identified in a human donor in good health. Some libraries in this study had Jurkat cell RNA spiked in. This CDR3 is CSARDYREETQYF. Here the CDR3 DNA reads TGCAGTGCTAGAGATTACAGGGAAGAGACCCAGTACTTC.